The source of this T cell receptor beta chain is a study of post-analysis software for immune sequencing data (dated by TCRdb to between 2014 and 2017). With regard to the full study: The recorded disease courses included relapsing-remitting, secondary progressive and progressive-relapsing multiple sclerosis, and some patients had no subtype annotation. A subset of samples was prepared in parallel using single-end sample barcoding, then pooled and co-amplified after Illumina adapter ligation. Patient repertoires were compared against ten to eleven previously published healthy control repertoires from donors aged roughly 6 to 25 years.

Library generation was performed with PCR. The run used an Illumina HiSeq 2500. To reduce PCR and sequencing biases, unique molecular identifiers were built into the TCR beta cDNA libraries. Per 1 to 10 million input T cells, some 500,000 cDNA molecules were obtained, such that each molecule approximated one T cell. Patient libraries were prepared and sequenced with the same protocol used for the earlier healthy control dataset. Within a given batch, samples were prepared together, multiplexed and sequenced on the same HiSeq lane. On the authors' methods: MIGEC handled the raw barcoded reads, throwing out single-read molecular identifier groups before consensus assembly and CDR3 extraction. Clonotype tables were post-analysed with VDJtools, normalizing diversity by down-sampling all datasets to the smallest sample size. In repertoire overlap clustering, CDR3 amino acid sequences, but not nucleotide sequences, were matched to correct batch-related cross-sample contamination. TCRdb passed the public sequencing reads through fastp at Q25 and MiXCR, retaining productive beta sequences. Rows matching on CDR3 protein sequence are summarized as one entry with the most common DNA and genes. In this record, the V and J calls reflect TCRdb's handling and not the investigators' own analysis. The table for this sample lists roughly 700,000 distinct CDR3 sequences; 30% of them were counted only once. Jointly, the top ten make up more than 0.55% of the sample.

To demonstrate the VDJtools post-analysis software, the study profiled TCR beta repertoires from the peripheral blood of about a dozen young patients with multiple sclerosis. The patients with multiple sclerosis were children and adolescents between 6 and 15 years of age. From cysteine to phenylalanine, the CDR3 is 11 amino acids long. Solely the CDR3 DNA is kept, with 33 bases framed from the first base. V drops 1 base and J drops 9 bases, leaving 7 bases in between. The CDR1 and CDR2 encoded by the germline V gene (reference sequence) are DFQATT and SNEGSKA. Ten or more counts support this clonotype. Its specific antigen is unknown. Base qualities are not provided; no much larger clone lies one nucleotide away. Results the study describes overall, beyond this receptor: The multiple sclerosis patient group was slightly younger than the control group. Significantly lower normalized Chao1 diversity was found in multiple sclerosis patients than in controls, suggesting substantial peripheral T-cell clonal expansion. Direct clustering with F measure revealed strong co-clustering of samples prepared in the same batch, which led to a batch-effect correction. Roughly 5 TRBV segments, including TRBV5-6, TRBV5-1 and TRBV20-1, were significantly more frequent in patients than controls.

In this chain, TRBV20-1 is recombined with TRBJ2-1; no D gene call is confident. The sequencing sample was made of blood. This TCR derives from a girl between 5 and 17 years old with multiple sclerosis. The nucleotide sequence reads TGCAGTGCTAGAGGGCTCAGTGAGCAGTTCTTC. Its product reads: CSARGLSEQFF.